The rows below give T cell receptor beta chains drawn from one sample of a study of cytomegalovirus exposure and HLA in healthy donors. The method was immunoSEQ multiplex PCR; TCRdb's version includes in-frame clones alone and lacks a portion of them. This sample has about 110,000 clones, with around 73% found just once. Sequencing was carried out using PBMCs. The receptors were sampled from a man aged 40-49 years in good health and CMV-seronegative. Each CDR3 is given with its conserved first and last residue. A D gene is named only where the DNA matches it firmly.

cdr3_length: 17; d_call: NA; j_call: TRBJ1-5; v_call: TRBV14; cdr3_aa: CASSQNPPLQGLQPQHF
cdr3_length: 14; d_call: TRBD1; j_call: TRBJ1-2; v_call: TRBV9; cdr3_aa: CASSANTGDYGYTF
cdr3_length: 17; d_call: TRBD1; j_call: TRBJ1-1; v_call: TRBV7-9; cdr3_aa: CASSPSPGTGRDTEAFF
cdr3_length: 14; d_call: TRBD2; j_call: TRBJ2-2; v_call: TRBV6-6; cdr3_aa: CASSFIGRAGELFF
cdr3_length: 19; d_call: TRBD2; j_call: TRBJ2-2; v_call: TRBV4-1; cdr3_aa: CASSQAPGSGGRSPRELFF
cdr3_length: 12; d_call: TRBD1; j_call: TRBJ1-2; v_call: TRBV6-1; cdr3_aa: CASKPGGGGYTF
cdr3_length: 17; d_call: TRBD2; j_call: TRBJ2-5; v_call: TRBV30; cdr3_aa: CAWSGGLALPLSETQYF
cdr3_length: 13; d_call: NA; j_call: TRBJ2-1; v_call: TRBV5-6; cdr3_aa: CASSFGEPNEQFF
cdr3_length: 16; d_call: TRBD2; j_call: TRBJ2-3; v_call: TRBV19; cdr3_aa: CASRSSGGFSPDTQYF
cdr3_length: 14; d_call: NA; j_call: TRBJ1-1; v_call: TRBV9; cdr3_aa: CASSSQGITGGAFF
cdr3_length: 14; d_call: NA; j_call: TRBJ1-4; v_call: TRBV27; cdr3_aa: CASSPDSLPWELFF
cdr3_length: 12; d_call: NA; j_call: TRBJ2-3; v_call: TRBV27; cdr3_aa: CASSPTGNTQYF
cdr3_length: 16; d_call: NA; j_call: TRBJ1-6; v_call: TRBV4-1; cdr3_aa: CASSHSLGYRYSPLHF
cdr3_length: 15; d_call: TRBD1; j_call: TRBJ1-5; v_call: TRBV6-1; cdr3_aa: CASRDGQGVSQPQHF
cdr3_length: 16; d_call: NA; j_call: TRBJ2-5; v_call: TRBV19; cdr3_aa: CASSSPPQGRGETQYF
cdr3_length: 11; d_call: NA; j_call: TRBJ2-7; v_call: TRBV7-9; cdr3_aa: CASTSFYEQYF
cdr3_length: 15; d_call: TRBD2; j_call: TRBJ2-2; v_call: TRBV5-1; cdr3_aa: CASSGGLAAPEELFF
cdr3_length: 17; d_call: NA; j_call: TRBJ2-7; v_call: TRBV7-6; cdr3_aa: CASSPHPQGKGIYEQYF
cdr3_length: 13; d_call: TRBD1; j_call: TRBJ2-7; v_call: TRBV27; cdr3_aa: CASSRRQGYEQYF
cdr3_length: 15; d_call: NA; j_call: TRBJ1-5; v_call: TRBV10-2; cdr3_aa: CASSEPRSGNQPQHF
cdr3_length: 14; d_call: NA; j_call: TRBJ2-3; v_call: TRBV6-1; cdr3_aa: CASMKAGLLDTQYF
cdr3_length: 14; d_call: NA; j_call: TRBJ2-7; v_call: TRBV2; cdr3_aa: CASSEVRGAYEQYF
cdr3_length: 14; d_call: TRBD1; j_call: TRBJ1-4; v_call: TRBV4-1; cdr3_aa: CASSRGQGGEKLFF
cdr3_length: 17; d_call: NA; j_call: TRBJ1-3; v_call: TRBV7-2; cdr3_aa: CASSLGQGSLLGNTIYF
cdr3_length: 16; d_call: NA; j_call: TRBJ2-7; v_call: TRBV4-3; cdr3_aa: CASSQEFGGGGYEQYF
cdr3_length: 14; d_call: NA; j_call: TRBJ1-2; v_call: TRBV5-5; cdr3_aa: CASSLLREDNGYTF
cdr3_length: 13; d_call: NA; j_call: TRBJ2-5; v_call: TRBV7-2; cdr3_aa: CASSGGSGETQYF
cdr3_length: 12; d_call: TRBD1; j_call: TRBJ1-5; v_call: TRBV2; cdr3_aa: CASSEEGQIPHF
cdr3_length: 14; d_call: TRBD2; j_call: TRBJ2-5; v_call: TRBV5-1; cdr3_aa: CASRPGLDQETQYF
cdr3_length: 15; d_call: NA; j_call: TRBJ1-2; v_call: TRBV6-5; cdr3_aa: CASSSTRQTNYGYTF
cdr3_length: 15; d_call: NA; j_call: TRBJ2-3; v_call: TRBV30; cdr3_aa: CAWRQLGLSGDTQYF
cdr3_length: 16; d_call: NA; j_call: TRBJ2-4; v_call: TRBV28; cdr3_aa: CASSDPRIGAKNIQYF
cdr3_length: 15; d_call: TRBD1; j_call: TRBJ1-1; v_call: TRBV28; cdr3_aa: CASSFVDRGLGEAFF
cdr3_length: 14; d_call: TRBD1; j_call: TRBJ2-5; v_call: TRBV9; cdr3_aa: CASSVDGQGETQYF
cdr3_length: 14; d_call: NA; j_call: TRBJ1-2; v_call: TRBV28; cdr3_aa: CASSLGGGPYGYTF
cdr3_length: 12; d_call: NA; j_call: TRBJ2-7; v_call: TRBV29-1; cdr3_aa: CSVGPGTYEQYF